Each of the 18 T cell receptor beta chains below was sequenced from the same sample in a study of vaccination and CD4 T cells after COVID-19 (dated by TCRdb to between 2020 and 2023). Library generation was performed with PCR. Sequencer: Illumina iSeq 100. TCR sequencing of DNA from cultured CD4+ T cells used the Oncomine TCR Beta short-read assay at the Johns Hopkins FTIC core. Using fastp trimming at Q25 and MiXCR clonotype assembly, TCRdb reanalyzed the public sequencing data and kept in-frame beta chains. Identical CDR3 protein sequences are pooled into one entry, listed with their most common genes and DNA. The sample includes some 17,000 distinct CDR3 sequences, with 50% to 70% observed a single time. The leading ten clones occupy 5.2% of the sample. According to the study, the label for this sample's treatment or condition signals: roughly ten-day PBMC culture with coronavirus spike peptide pools or control peptides (ViraFEST assay).

Their target antigens are unknown. Sequences were derived from CD4+ T cells from blood, cultured in vitro, sampled after SARS-CoV-2 vaccination. These receptors all come from a human donor who had recovered from COVID-19.

The chain recombines TRBV5-4 with TRBJ1-2; no definite D call. Germline V gene lookup returns CDR1 SGHNT and CDR2 YYREEE (reference sequence). V lost 0 bases and J 6 bases, leaving 6 bases between the germline ends. The length of the CDR3 is 12 residues. The CDR3 region is CASSLAQDGYTF. The CDR3 region has the DNA TGTGCCAGCAGCTTGGCCCAGGATGGCTACACCTTC.

CDR3 DNA sequence: TGTGCCAGCAGCGCGGTAGCCTCCCTGGGAGGCTACACCTTC. This codes for CASSAVASLGGYTF. The rearrangement uses TRBV7-9 and TRBJ1-2; no firm D call. CDR3 length equals 14 residues. In germline, CDR1 is SEHNR, CDR2 FQNEAQ (reference sequence). With 5 bases removed from V and 8 bases from J, the gap between germline ends came to 18 bases.

By share, this clonotype ranks as medium-sized. This chain connects TRBV7-9 to TRBJ1-1; D remains ambiguous. Germline assignment: CDR1 SEHNR and CDR2 FQNEAQ (reference sequence). This CDR3 has 13 residues. V lost 4 bases to trimming and J lost 8 bases, with 14 bases between them. CDR3 DNA sequence: TGTGCCAGCAGCTATGAGCCGGGATCAGAAGCTTTCTTT. This sequence encodes CASSYEPGSEAFF. Full variable domain (outside the CDR3, taken from reference TRBV7-9 and TRBJ1-1): DTGVSQNPRHKITKRGQNVTFRCDPISEHNRLYWYRQTLGQGPEFLTYFQNEAQLEKSRLLSDRFSAERPKGSFSTLEIQRTEQGDSAMYLCASSYEPGSEAFFGQGTRLTVV.

The chain recombines TRBV6-1 with TRBJ2-3, with 9 nucleotides matching TRBD1. CDR1 is MNHNS, CDR2 SASEGT, per germline. This CDR3 comprises 14 residues. Trimming took 4 bases from V and 4 from J; bases not matched to a gene: 3. The CDR3 here is CASSVTGGADTQYF. The DNA of the CDR3 is TGTGCCAGCAGTGTTACAGGGGGCGCAGATACGCAGTATTTT.

The table lists this clonotype with a few counts. V usage is TRBV20-1 and J usage is TRBJ2-2, with D uncertain. This CDR3 has 15 amino acids. The germline V gene encodes CDR1 DFQATT and CDR2 SNEGSKA (reference sequence). V shed 2 bases and J shed 0 bases, with 10 bases lying between them. The CDR3 region is CSARKGSANTGELFF. The CDR3 nucleotides are TGCAGTGCTAGAAAGGGTTCAGCGAACACCGGGGAGCTGTTTTTT.

The sample holds a few counts of this clonotype. This sequence joins TRBV5-6 and TRBJ1-2; D gene unclear. CDR1 and CDR2 (germline): SGHDT, YYEEEE. The CDR3 sequence is 14 residues long. Trimming pared 4 bases from V and 2 bases from J, leaving 12 bases between. In DNA, the CDR3 is TGTGCCAGCAGCGCGCAGGCCCTAAACTATGGCTACACCTTC. This encodes CASSAQALNYGYTF.

This chain's CDR3 is CASYRGTRSGNTIYF. In DNA, the CDR3 is TGTGCCAGTTACCGAGGGACACGCTCTGGAAACACCATATATTTT. The gene calls are TRBV6-2 or TRBV6-3 and TRBJ1-3; D may be TRBD1 (6 bases). The V gene lost 9 bases and the J gene lost 0 bases, with 15 bases spanning the gap. The CDR3 has 15 residues. The germline V gene encodes CDR1 MNHEY and CDR2 SVGEGT.

V gene TRBV7-2 combines with J gene TRBJ2-7, with 10 bases fitting TRBD2. V was pared by 6 bases and J by 2 bases, with 10 bases of the junction left unmatched. This CDR3 comprises 16 residues. CDR1 and CDR2 from the germline V gene are SGHTA and FQGNSA. The chain's CDR3 is CASRPFPLAGTYEQYF. CDR3 in DNA: TGTGCCAGCAGACCCTTCCCACTAGCGGGAACCTACGAGCAGTACTTC.

The rearrangement uses TRBV24-1 and TRBJ2-7, with D perhaps TRBD1 (5 bases). The CDR3 runs to 13 residues. Between the trimmed V and J ends, which lost 5 bases and 2 bases, there was a span of 9 bases. Germline assignment: CDR1 KGHDR and CDR2 SFDVKD. In nucleotides, the CDR3 is TGTGCCACCAGTGCGGCAGGGACCTACGAGCAGTACTTC. Protein product: CATSAAGTYEQYF.

The chain is built from TRBV19 and TRBJ2-2; no firm D call. The CDR3 spans 16 residues. The germline CDR1 and CDR2 sequences are LNHDA and SQIVND (reference sequence). V lost 3 bases to trimming and J lost 4 bases, with 15 bases between them. CDR3 coding DNA: TGTGCCAGTAGTATCCGTTTAGGGCAGGTCACCGGGGAGCTGTTTTTT. This gives the protein CASSIRLGQVTGELFF. Full variable domain (outside the CDR3, taken from reference TRBV19 and TRBJ2-2): DGGITQSPKYLFRKEGQNVTLSCEQNLNHDAMYWYRQDPGQGLRLIYYSQIVNDFQKGDIAEGYSVSREKKESFPLTVTSAQKNPTAFYLCASSIRLGQVTGELFFGEGSRLTVL.

Sample share makes this clonotype medium-sized (0.01 to 0.1%). The rearrangement joins TRBV7-9 to TRBJ1-3; a possible D gene is TRBD1 (5 bases). Germline V gives CDR1 SEHNR, CDR2 FQNEAQ (reference sequence). V was shortened by 1 base and J by 4 bases, with 17 bases between the two germline ends. The CDR3 contains 17 residues. The CDR3 coding sequence is TGTGCCAGCAGCTTAGGGGACCTCCCTGAGACCGGAAACACCATATATTTT. Translating it yields CASSLGDLPETGNTIYF. Supplemented by reference TRBV7-9 and TRBJ1-3, the full variable domain reads DTGVSQNPRHKITKRGQNVTFRCDPISEHNRLYWYRQTLGQGPEFLTYFQNEAQLEKSRLLSDRFSAERPKGSFSTLEIQRTEQGDSAMYLCASSLGDLPETGNTIYFGEGSWLTVV.

This clonotype was seen just once. The V call is TRBV5-4, the J call TRBJ2-5, with a tentative D call TRBD2 (6 bases). Trimming took 3 bases from V and 5 from J, leaving 14 bases between them. Germline V CDR1 and CDR2: SGHNT, YYREEE (reference sequence). The CDR3 is 14 amino acids. The CDR3 is CASSSEGPRETQYF. CDR3 coding DNA: TGTGCCAGCAGCTCGGAGGGCCCCCGGGAGACCCAGTACTTC.

V gene TRBV7-3 combines with J gene TRBJ1-1; D gene uncertain. The CDR3 extends over 13 amino acids. Germline CDR1 and CDR2: SGHTA and FQGTGA. The germline V and J ends were trimmed by 2 bases and 5 bases, with 9 bases remaining between them. The CDR3 sequence is CASSLEGWTEAFF. As DNA, the CDR3 is TGTGCCAGCAGCTTAGAGGGTTGGACTGAAGCTTTCTTT.

This clonotype came up once. One end of the junction is discordant with germline, which a read error may explain. This rearrangement joins TRBV6-1 to TRBJ1-1; a weak D match, TRBD1 (6 bases). This CDR3 contains 15 residues. CDR1 and CDR2 (germline): MNHNS, SASEGT. The CDR3 loop is CASRHRVQGNTEASF. The CDR3 coding sequence is TGTGCCAGCAGGCACAGGGTGCAGGGGAACACTGAAGCTTCCTTT.

This clonotype was found a few times. This chain uses TRBV19 with TRBJ1-5; TRBD1 matches at 8 bases. This CDR3 contains 14 residues. The germline gives CDR1 LNHDA, CDR2 SQIVND (reference sequence). The V segment lost 3 bases and the J segment 7 bases; nucleotides outside the gene matches: 5. The CDR3 sequence is CASSIDRGRQPQHF. In DNA form, the CDR3 reads TGTGCCAGTAGTATCGACAGGGGAAGGCAGCCCCAGCATTTT.

The chain carries TRBV7-2 and TRBJ1-2; 8 bases are a match to TRBD1. V trimming: 6 bases; J trimming: 4 bases; junction bases outside the gene matches: 7. Germline V CDR1 and CDR2: SGHTA, FQGNSA. This CDR3 is 14 amino acids long. Here the CDR3 DNA reads TGTGCCAGCAGTAAGGGACAGGAGACCTATGGCTACACCTTC. It yields the protein CASSKGQETYGYTF.

The V and J genes are TRBV6-1 and TRBJ1-6, with D unclear. The CDR3 runs 13 residues. Germline lookup yields CDR1 MNHNS and CDR2 SASEGT. Trimming took 1 base from V and 7 from J, leaving 5 bases between them. CDR3 in DNA: TGTGCCAGCAGTGAAGGTGGCAATTCACCCCTCCACTTT. This gives the protein CASSEGGNSPLHF.

This chain uses TRBV19 with TRBJ1-1, with TRBD1 as a possible D gene (5 bases). V lost 6 bases to trimming and J lost 1 base, with 9 bases between them. Germline CDR1 LNHDA, CDR2 SQIVND (reference sequence). This CDR3 has 13 amino acids. The CDR3 bases are TGTGCCAGTAGGTCCACAGGGAACACTGAAGCTTTCTTT. Protein product: CASRSTGNTEAFF.